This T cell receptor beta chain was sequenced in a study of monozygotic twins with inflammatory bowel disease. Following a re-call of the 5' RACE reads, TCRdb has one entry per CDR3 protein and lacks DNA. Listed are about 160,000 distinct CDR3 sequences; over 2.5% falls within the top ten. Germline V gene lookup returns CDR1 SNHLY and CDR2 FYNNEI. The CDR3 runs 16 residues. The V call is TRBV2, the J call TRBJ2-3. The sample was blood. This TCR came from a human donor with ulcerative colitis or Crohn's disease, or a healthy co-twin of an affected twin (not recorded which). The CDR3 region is CASSSTWVGSTDTQYF.